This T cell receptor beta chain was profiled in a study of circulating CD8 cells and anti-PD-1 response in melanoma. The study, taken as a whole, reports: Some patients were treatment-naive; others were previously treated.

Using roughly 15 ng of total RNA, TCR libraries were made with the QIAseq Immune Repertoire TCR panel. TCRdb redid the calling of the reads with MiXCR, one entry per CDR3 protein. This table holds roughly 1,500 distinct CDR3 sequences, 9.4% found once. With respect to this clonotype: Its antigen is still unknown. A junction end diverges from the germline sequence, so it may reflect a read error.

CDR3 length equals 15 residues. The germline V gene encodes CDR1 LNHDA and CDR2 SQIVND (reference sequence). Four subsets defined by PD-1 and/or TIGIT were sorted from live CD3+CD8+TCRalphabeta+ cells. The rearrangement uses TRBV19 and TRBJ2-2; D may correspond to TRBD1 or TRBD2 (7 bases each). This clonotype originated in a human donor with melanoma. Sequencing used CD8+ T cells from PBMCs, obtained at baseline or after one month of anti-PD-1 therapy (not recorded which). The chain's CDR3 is CATDRETGGTGELVF. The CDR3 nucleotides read TGTGCCACCGACAGGGAAACGGGAGGCACCGGGGAGCTGGTTTTT.